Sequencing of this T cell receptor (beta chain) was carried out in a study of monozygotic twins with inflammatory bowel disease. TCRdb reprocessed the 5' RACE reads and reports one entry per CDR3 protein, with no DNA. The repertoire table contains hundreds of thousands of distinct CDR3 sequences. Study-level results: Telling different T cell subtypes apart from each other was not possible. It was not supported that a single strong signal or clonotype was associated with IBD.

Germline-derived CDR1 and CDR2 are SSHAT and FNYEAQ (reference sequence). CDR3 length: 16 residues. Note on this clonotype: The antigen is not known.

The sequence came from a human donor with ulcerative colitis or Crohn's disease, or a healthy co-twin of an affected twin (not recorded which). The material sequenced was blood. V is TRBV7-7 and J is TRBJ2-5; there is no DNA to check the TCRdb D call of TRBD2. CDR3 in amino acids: CASSRGTSGFQETQYF.